One sample yielded the 3 T cell receptor beta chains listed below, sequenced in a study of human T cells and chemical hapten exposure. Time point of the sample: patch test 2, 6 weeks after DPC sensitization. Treatment noted: therapeutic diphenylcyclopropenone sensitization with weekly scalp DPC. In TCRdb, the RACE reads were re-called with MiXCR into one record per CDR3 protein. The sample contains a few hundred thousand distinct CDR3 sequences, roughly 6.3% of which appear only once. Sequenced material: whole blood, taken in connection with sensitization to the hapten diphenylcyclopropenone (DPC). These receptors all stem from a woman aged 18-29 years with alopecia areata. Some clones in this sample may be carry-over from other donors' samples.

This clonotype was observed a handful of times. The chain is built from TRBV9 and TRBJ2-5, with 8 bases identical to TRBD2. Germline V gene lookup returns CDR1 SGDLS and CDR2 YYNGEE. V lost 1 base, J lost 4 bases, and 6 bases stayed unmatched. CDR3 size: 15 residues. The CDR3 DNA reads TGTGCCAGCAGCGTAACTAGCGGTGCTGCAGAGACCCAGTACTTC. Encoded protein: CASSVTSGAAETQYF.

The genes are TRBV6-2 or TRBV6-3 and TRBJ1-4; the D is unclear. The CDR3 spans 13 residues. Between the trimmed V and J ends, which lost 0 bases and 13 bases, there was a span of 12 bases. Germline CDR1 MNHEY, CDR2 SVGEGT. The CDR3 here is CASSYSSIRSLFF. CDR3 nucleotide sequence: TGTGCCAGCAGTTACTCTAGTATCCGGTCACTGTTTTTT.

V is TRBV2 and J is TRBJ2-3; 8 bases fit TRBD2. CDR1 is SNHLY, CDR2 FYNNEI, per germline. J gave up 3 bases and V 8 bases, and 13 bases lay outside the gene matches. The CDR3 consists of 16 residues. CDR3 sequence (DNA): TGTGCCAGCGAAGGGGACGGGGGGGCCCGGACAGATACGCAGTATTTT. Translating gives CASEGDGGARTDTQYF.